Sequencing of this T cell receptor (beta chain) was carried out in a study of Graves' ophthalmopathy and Graves' hyperthyroidism. Study results and caveats: This model predicted ophthalmopathy progression (sensitivity 70% to 71%, specificity around 72%).

This clonotype was seen a few times. Its antigen is not known. The TCR beta CDR3 regions underwent amplification from RNA transcripts. Second-round multiplex PCR came after a first-round RT-PCR that employed HTBI primers. TCRdb passed the multiplex PCR reads through MiXCR, listing each CDR3 protein once. The sample has 600,000 to 700,000 distinct CDR3 sequences, about two fifths seen once. The CDR3 contains 13 residues. Germline V gives CDR1 SGHRS, CDR2 YFSETQ. The ends were cut back, 5 bases at V and 7 bases at J, with 15 bases in the middle. This receptor was identified in an adult man with Graves' ophthalmopathy. The sample was peripheral blood. The J gene is TRBJ2-5, the V gene TRBV5-1; no firm D call. The CDR3 DNA is TGCGCCAGCAGTCTCAACGAACGCGGGACCCAGTACTTC. As protein: CASSLNERGTQYF.